The 12 T cell receptor beta chains given below trace back to one sample, sequenced in a study of T cells in Graves' hyperthyroidism and ophthalmopathy. RNA transcripts gave rise to amplified TCR beta CDR3 regions. When the TCR CDR3 underwent first-round RT-PCR, the HTBI primer set was used. TCRdb re-analysed the multiplex PCR reads in MiXCR, keeping a single row per CDR3 protein. The repertoire holds a few hundred thousand distinct CDR3 sequences, with about a sixth as singletons. The specimen was blood. The origin of the receptors is a woman aged 18-35 years with Graves' hyperthyroidism that later progressed to Graves' ophthalmopathy.

This clonotype was seen many times. The chain links TRBV11-2 to TRBJ1-6; 9 bases map to TRBD1. The V gene's germline CDR1 is SGHAT and CDR2 FQNNGV. The CDR3 runs to 15 residues. Trimming cost V 4 bases and J 8 bases; bases outside gene matches: 6. The CDR3 nucleotides are TGTGCCAGCAGCTACGCGGGACAGGGATATTCACCCCTCCACTTT. Translating it yields CASSYAGQGYSPLHF.

This clonotype showed up just a few times. The V call is TRBV20-1, the J call TRBJ2-1; 13 positions match TRBD2. The CDR3 has 17 amino acids. The J segment lost 0 bases and the V segment lost 5 bases, leaving 7 bases of the junction unmatched. Germline CDR1 reads DFQATT; CDR2 reads SNEGSKA (reference sequence). The CDR3, as DNA: TGCAGTGCTCCTGGGACTAGCGGGACGAGCTCCTACAATGAGCAGTTCTTC. Translated, it gives CSAPGTSGTSSYNEQFF.

This clonotype was counted a few times. The chain combines TRBV2 with TRBJ1-3; TRBD1 is a possible D gene (5 bases). Trimming pared 6 bases from V and 4 bases from J, leaving 16 bases between. Germline V gene sequence: CDR1 SNHLY, CDR2 FYNNEI. The CDR3 is 15 residues long. In DNA form, the CDR3 reads TGTGCCAGCAGAAAGGACGGGGGGATGGGAAACACCATATATTTT. Protein: CASRKDGGMGNTIYF.

The J gene is TRBJ1-1, the V gene TRBV6-5, with D possibly being TRBD1 (6 bases). CDR1 and CDR2 from the germline V gene are MNHEY and SVGAGI. The CDR3 runs 15 residues. Trimming took off 2 bases at V and 4 bases at J, with 14 bases between the two ends. CDR3 bases: TGTGCCAGCAGTTACGTGGGGGGGGCTAGCACTGAAGCTTTCTTT. Translated: CASSYVGGASTEAFF.

The chain joins TRBV6-1 to TRBJ2-5; 8 bases agree with TRBD1. Losses at the gene ends were 5 bases for V and 2 bases for J; bases not matched to a gene: 7. This CDR3 contains 15 residues. Germline V lookup: CDR1 MNHNS, CDR2 SASEGT. CDR3 bases: TGTGCCAGCAGTTATCAGGGGGCAGGGCAAGAGACCCAGTACTTC. It specifies CASSYQGAGQETQYF.

This clonotype was found many times. V is TRBV7-2 and J is TRBJ2-7, with 8 bases identical to TRBD2. CDR1 is SGHTA, CDR2 FQGNSA, per germline. Losses at the gene ends were 2 bases for V and 2 bases for J; bases not matched to a gene: 5. This CDR3 comprises 15 residues. Here the CDR3 DNA reads TGTGCCAGCAGCTTAACAGCGGGGGTGACCTACGAGCAGTACTTC. Amino acids: CASSLTAGVTYEQYF.

CDR3 DNA: TGTGCCAGTAGTGCCTTCCGGGACGAGCTACATGTCACAGATACGCAGTATTTT. The encoded protein is CASSAFRDELHVTDTQYF. The rearrangement uses TRBV19 and TRBJ2-3; D is perhaps TRBD1 or TRBD2 (5 bases each). Germline loops: CDR1 LNHDA, CDR2 SQIVND (reference sequence). The V end lost 5 bases, the J end lost 2 bases, and 23 bases lay between the germline ends. CDR3 length equals 18 residues.

The chain uses TRBV5-1 and TRBJ2-2; maybe TRBD2 (6 bases). Germline V gene data show CDR1 as SGHRS and CDR2 as YFSETQ. V was shortened by 0 bases and J by 5 bases, with 14 bases between the two germline ends. The CDR3 spans 16 residues. The DNA for the CDR3 is TGCGCCAGCAGCTTGGGGACCGGGAGCCTAACCGGGGAGCTGTTTTTT. The encoded protein is CASSLGTGSLTGELFF.

This clonotype appeared many times. This chain uses TRBV6-2 or TRBV6-3 with TRBJ1-1; perhaps TRBD1 as D (5 bases). V was cut by 1 base and J by 1 base, with 13 bases left in between. The CDR3 length is 16 residues. Germline values: CDR1 MNHEY, CDR2 SVGEGT. CDR3: CASSYLSGTANTEAFF. The CDR3 coding sequence is TGTGCCAGCAGTTACTTGAGCGGGACGGCGAACACTGAAGCTTTCTTT.

Ten or more counts support this clonotype. The chain has TRBV6-5 and TRBJ1-1, with D possibly being TRBD1 (6 bases). This CDR3 contains 17 residues. The germline V and J ends were trimmed by 0 bases and 7 bases, with 21 bases remaining between them. From germline, CDR1 is MNHEY and CDR2 SVGAGI. This CDR3 is CASSYSGGAVRQFEAFF. The DNA for the CDR3 is TGTGCCAGCAGTTACTCGGGGGGGGCCGTCAGACAGTTTGAAGCTTTCTTT.

The chain links TRBV11-2 to TRBJ1-2; possible D gene TRBD1, 5 bases. This CDR3 contains 13 residues. CDR1 is SGHAT, CDR2 FQNNGV, per germline. Trimming cost V 0 bases and J 7 bases, with 9 bases left between them. CDR3 in amino acids: CASSLEGGCGYTF. The CDR3 region has the DNA TGTGCCAGCAGCTTAGAGGGGGGGTGTGGCTACACCTTC.

This rearrangement joins TRBV2 to TRBJ2-1, with 8 bases identical to TRBD2. This CDR3 contains 14 residues. CDR1 is SNHLY and CDR2 is FYNNEI in the germline V gene. V shed 11 bases and J 8 bases; nucleotides not matched to a gene: 14. CDR3 nucleotide sequence: TGTGCCGGTACGAAGGGACTAGAAACTTATGAGCAGTTCTTC. It is translated as CAGTKGLETYEQFF. The complete variable domain, with remaining parts taken from reference TRBV2 and TRBJ2-1, reads EPEVTQTPSHQVTQMGQEVILRCVPISNHLYFYWYRQILGQKVEFLVSFYNNEISEKSEIFDDQFSVERPDGSNFTLKIRSTKLEDSAMYFCAGTKGLETYEQFFGPGTRLTVL.